This T cell receptor beta chain is from a study of blood T cell repertoires in COVID-19. Study at large: Samples representing acute and convalescent COVID-19 were sourced from the United States, Italy and Spain.

Authors' data handling: Estimation of nucleated cell counts was performed using reference gene primer amplification. Clones were sequenced by immunoSEQ multiplex PCR, and TCRdb holds only the in-frame ones, with some missing. The V and J calls and clone size come from that table; D and trimming were worked out from the DNA. This sample yields 200,000 to 250,000 clones, of which around 90% are seen a single time; 12% belongs to the top ten. Germline V gene lookup returns CDR1 GTSNPN and CDR2 SVGIG (reference sequence). The CDR3 covers 13 residues. V was cut by 0 bases and J by 6 bases, with 11 bases left in between.

The sequence derives from a woman under 30 who had recovered from COVID-19. Input material: peripheral blood. The chain links TRBV30 to TRBJ1-2; D unclear. The CDR3 spells CAWSVGGSHGYTF. The CDR3 nucleotides read TGTGCCTGGAGTGTAGGAGGGTCCCATGGCTACACCTTC. The full variable domain, its missing parts supplied by reference TRBV30 and TRBJ1-2, is SQTIHQWPATLVQPVGSPLSLECTVEGTSNPNLYWYRQAAGRGLQLLFYSVGIGQISSEVPQNLSASRPQDRQFILSSKKLLLSDSGFYLCAWSVGGSHGYTFGSGTRLTVV.